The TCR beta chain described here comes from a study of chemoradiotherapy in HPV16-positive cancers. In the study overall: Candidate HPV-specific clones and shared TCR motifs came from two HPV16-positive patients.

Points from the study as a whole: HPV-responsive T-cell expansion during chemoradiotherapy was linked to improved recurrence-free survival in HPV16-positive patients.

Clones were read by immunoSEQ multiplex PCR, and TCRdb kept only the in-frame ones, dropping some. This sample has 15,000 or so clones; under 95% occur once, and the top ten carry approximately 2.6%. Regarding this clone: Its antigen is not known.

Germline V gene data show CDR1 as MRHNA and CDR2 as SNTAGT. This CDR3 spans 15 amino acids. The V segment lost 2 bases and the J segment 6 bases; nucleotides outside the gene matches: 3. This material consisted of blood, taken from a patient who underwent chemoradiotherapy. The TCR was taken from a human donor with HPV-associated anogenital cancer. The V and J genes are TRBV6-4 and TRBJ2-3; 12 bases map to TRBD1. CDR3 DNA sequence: TGTGCCAGCAGTGACGGGACAGGGGGCTGGGATACGCAGTATTTT. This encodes CASSDGTGGWDTQYF.